One and the same sample provided the 11 T cell receptor beta chains below, sequenced in a study of identical twins. TCRdb re-called the 5' RACE reads through MiXCR, storing one row per CDR3 protein. The sample lists roughly 200,000 distinct CDR3 sequences, more than 6.5% occurring once. This sample also belongs to another study, concerning yellow fever vaccine responses in identical twins.

What was sequenced was memory (CD45RO+) T cells sorted from blood. The receptors were sampled from a woman younger than 35 in good health.

In its sample, this clonotype was seen a few times. The rearrangement joins TRBV12-3 or TRBV12-4 to TRBJ2-7, with TRBD2 matching 7 bases. This CDR3 has 16 amino acids. With 2 bases clipped from V and 0 bases from J, the junction kept 7 bases outside the gene matches. The CDR3 DNA reads as TGTGCCAGCAGTTTAAGTGGGCGGGGGAGCTCCTACGAGCAGTACTTC. It encodes CASSLSGRGSSYEQYF.

This clonotype has a handful of counts. This CDR3 reads CASSRSALAGGPHEQYF. The CDR3 DNA is TGTGCCAGCAGCCGTAGCGCACTAGCGGGAGGGCCCCACGAGCAGTACTTC. This chain joins TRBV13 and TRBJ2-7, with TRBD2 identical over 13 bases. V trimming: 5 bases; J trimming: 5 bases; junction bases outside the gene matches: 12. Germline CDR1 PRHDT, CDR2 FYEKMQ (reference sequence). The CDR3 has 17 residues.

This clonotype was counted at least ten times. DNA for the CDR3: TGCAGCGTTAGACAGGGGATTGAAAAACTGTTTTTT. Protein sequence: CSVRQGIEKLFF. The rearrangement joins TRBV29-1 to TRBJ1-4; 8 nucleotides agree with TRBD1. The CDR3 covers 12 residues. Germline values: CDR1 SQVTM, CDR2 ANQGSEA. The trim removed 5 bases at V and 7 bases at J, leaving 3 bases unmatched.

DNA of the CDR3: TGCGCCAGCAGCCAAGCAGAGGACTACGAGCAGTACTTC. Its translation: CASSQAEDYEQYF. This chain links TRBV4-3 with TRBJ2-7; D remains ambiguous. V lost 1 base and J 3 bases, leaving 7 bases between the germline ends. This CDR3 is built from 13 residues. Per the germline V gene, CDR1 is LGHNA and CDR2 is YSLEER.

The V call is TRBV6-1, the J call TRBJ2-3, with D unclear. From germline, CDR1 is MNHNS and CDR2 SASEGT. This CDR3 has 16 amino acids. V lost 5 bases and J 2 bases, leaving 17 bases between the germline ends. The CDR3 region has the DNA TGTGCCAGCAGTCGGAGCACTACTATTCTCACAGATACGCAGTATTTT. Translation: CASSRSTTILTDTQYF.

The chain is built from TRBV20-1 and TRBJ2-5; D may be TRBD1 or TRBD2 (5 bases each). V lost 6 bases and J 7 bases, leaving 9 bases between the germline ends. The germline V gene encodes CDR1 DFQATT and CDR2 SNEGSKA (reference sequence). The CDR3 extends over 10 amino acids. The CDR3 loop is CSAGTVTQYF. Written as DNA, the CDR3 is TGCAGTGCCGGGACCGTGACCCAGTACTTC.

This chain joins TRBV6-4 and TRBJ2-1, with TRBD2 matching 7 bases. The CDR3 runs 16 residues. The trim removed 0 bases at V and 3 bases at J, leaving 5 bases unmatched. From germline, CDR1 is MRHNA and CDR2 SNTAGT. CDR3 DNA sequence: TGTGCCAGCAGTGACTCGGGGGGGAAGGGCTACAATGAGCAGTTCTTC. It translates to CASSDSGGKGYNEQFF.

This clonotype was detected a few times. This rearrangement joins TRBV11-2 to TRBJ1-4, with TRBD1 matching 11 bases. From germline, CDR1 is SGHAT and CDR2 FQNNGV. Unmatched junction bases numbered 4, after V lost 3 bases and J lost 7 bases. This CDR3 contains 15 residues. CDR3 sequence reads: CASSLDRGHGEKLFF. The CDR3 DNA follows: TGTGCCAGCAGCTTGGACAGGGGGCACGGTGAAAAACTGTTTTTT.

This clonotype has a handful of counts. The rearrangement links TRBV30 to TRBJ2-3; 9 bases fit TRBD1. Germline V CDR1 and CDR2: GTSNPN, SVGIG (reference sequence). V shed 5 bases and J 5 bases; nucleotides not matched to a gene: 11. The CDR3 runs 15 residues. The CDR3, as DNA: TGTGCCTGGGCTTTGGGGGACAGGGATTTAGATACGCAGTATTTT. Its translation: CAWALGDRDLDTQYF. The variable domain in full, completed from reference TRBV30 and TRBJ2-3, reads SQTIHQWPATLVQPVGSPLSLECTVEGTSNPNLYWYRQAAGRGLQLLFYSVGIGQISSEVPQNLSASRPQDRQFILSSKKLLLSDSGFYLCAWALGDRDLDTQYFGPGTRLTVL.

This clonotype was seen many times. The chain employs TRBV10-2 and TRBJ2-7; D is unclear. Germline CDR1 is WSHSY and CDR2 is SAAADI. The CDR3 extends over 14 amino acids. Trimming took off 3 bases at V and 3 bases at J, with 12 bases between the two ends. CDR3 amino acids: CASSEEAGRYEQYF. The DNA for the CDR3 is TGCGCCAGCAGTGAAGAGGCCGGACGCTACGAGCAGTACTTC.

This chain connects TRBV5-1 to TRBJ1-1; 7 bases match TRBD1. Germline CDR1 SGHRS, CDR2 YFSETQ. The CDR3 is 13 residues long. J gave up 9 bases and V 3 bases, and 8 bases lay outside the gene matches. Written as DNA, the CDR3 is TGCGCCAGCAGCTGGGGGAGGGACAGACAAGCTTTCTTT. Encoded protein: CASSWGRDRQAFF.